The text below deals with one T cell receptor (beta chain). The data stem from a study of blood T cell repertoires in COVID-19. Study information: COVID-19 samples from acute and convalescent phases originated in the United States, Italy and Spain. Sample material is recorded as cDNA or gDNA derived from T cells, B-cell-depleted T cells, or PBMCs.

This CDR3 comprises 14 residues. Per the study methods: Reference gene primer amplification in the assay estimated nucleated cell counts. The method was immunoSEQ multiplex PCR; TCRdb's version includes in-frame clones alone and lacks a portion of them. That table gives V, J and clone size, and the DNA gave D and trimming. The data hold hundreds of thousands of clones, with roughly 84% observed a single time. This rearrangement joins TRBV21-1 to TRBJ2-7; the D call in the table, TRBD1, was not verified against the DNA. TRBV21-1 is a documented pseudogene. The TCR sequence derives from a woman of 80 years or more with acute or convalescent COVID-19. Sequencing was done on a sample of peripheral blood. The CDR3 protein is CASSSWAVSYEQYF. The CDR3 nucleotides read TGTGCCAGCAGCTCCTGGGCAGTATCCTACGAGCAGTACTTC.